These 12 T cell receptor beta chains came from one sample sequenced in a study of tumor-infiltrating lymphocytes in primary liver carcinoma. Researchers generated TCR beta cDNA from about 450 ng of total RNA, relying on a constant-region primer. Three-round nested multiplex PCR performed with slightly modified ARM-PCR produced the TCR beta libraries. Investigators reported that the first two PCR rounds, at 10 cycles each, used TRBV1-TRBV30 forward primers with a C-beta reverse primer. MiXCR, applied by TCRdb to the multiplex PCR reads, yields one record per CDR3 protein. The sample comprises 40,000 to 60,000 distinct CDR3 sequences, over 65% of which are singletons, and less than 35% rests with the top ten. Bulk tissue was left unsorted, and RNA and DNA were co-extracted from about 19-30 mg of it. Sequencing was carried out using liver tumor tissue from sampling region 5. Subset noted: tumor region T5, tumor centre. The origin of the receptors is a man aged 35-49 years with primary liver carcinoma and hepatitis B virus infection.

Remarks on this clonotype: This may arise from a read error, as a much more abundant clone is one base away. The CDR3 does not close with the conserved phenylalanine or tryptophan, likely indicating a read error. The chain links TRBV7-3 to TRBJ1-6; D is undetermined. The CDR3 is made up of 13 amino acids. V lost 2 bases to trimming and J lost 7 bases, with 6 bases between them. Per germline, CDR1 SGHTA and CDR2 FQGTGA. CDR3 bases: TGTGCCAGCAGCTTATCGGGCAATTCACCCCTCCACTTA. It specifies CASSLSGNSPLHL.

With regard to this clonotype: This may come from a read error, since a much larger clone is one base off. The V call is TRBV7-9, the J call TRBJ2-7; 9 bases are shared with TRBD1. The CDR3 is 15 residues long. CDR1 SEHNR and CDR2 FQNEAQ come from the germline V gene (reference sequence). The chain's CDR3 is CAGSLPGQGTYEQYF. CDR3 coding DNA: TGTGCCGGCAGCTTACCGGGACAGGGTACCTACGAGCAGTACTTC.

This chain connects TRBV29-1 to TRBJ2-1; D is perhaps TRBD1 (6 bases). Germline V gives CDR1 SQVTM, CDR2 ANQGSEA. The CDR3 covers 15 residues. Trimming cost V 6 bases and J 1 base, with 16 bases left between them. The CDR3 is CSVQPGASSYNEQFF. In DNA form, the CDR3 reads TGCAGCGTACAACCAGGGGCGAGTTCCTACAATGAGCAGTTCTTC.

This clonotype showed up just a few times. The CDR3 nucleotides are TGCAGCGTTGGTGCCAAGGGGGCTACGCAGTATTTT. It translates to CSVGAKGATQYF. The chain recombines TRBV29-1 with TRBJ2-3, with 7 bases lining up with TRBD1. Germline CDR1 reads SQVTM; CDR2 reads ANQGSEA. The CDR3 contains 12 residues. V was pared by 4 bases and J by 8 bases, with 6 bases of the junction left unmatched.

Of note for this clonotype: An end of the junction differs from the germline gene, which may be a read error. This sequence joins TRBV30 and TRBJ2-5, with no clear D. There are 16 residues in the CDR3. Germline CDR1 reads GTSNPN; CDR2 reads SVGIG (reference sequence). CDR3 bases: TGTGCCTGTAGTGGCCCCCCCCAGCCAGACCAAGAGACCCAGTACTTC. Protein: CACSGPPQPDQETQYF.

A remark on this clonotype: Here the CDR3 omits its conserved ending phenylalanine or tryptophan, so a read error is the likely source. The chain combines TRBV6-5 with TRBJ2-7; 7 bases agree with TRBD1. CDR1 and CDR2 from the germline V gene are MNHEY and SVGAGI. The ends lost 3 bases at V and 2 bases at J; junction bases unmatched: 4. There are 14 residues in the CDR3. The CDR3 loop is CASSYGQGAYEQYY. Here the CDR3 DNA reads TGTGCCAGCAGTTATGGTCAGGGGGCCTACGAGCAGTACTAC.

The CDR3 here is CASSLEGNYFYTF. DNA of the CDR3: TGTGCCAGCAGCTTAGAAGGGAACTATTTCTACACCTTC. This chain connects TRBV11-2 to TRBJ1-2, with unresolved D. This CDR3 comprises 13 residues. With 0 bases removed from V and 10 bases from J, the gap between germline ends came to 12 bases. In germline, CDR1 is SGHAT, CDR2 FQNNGV. Drawing the rest from reference TRBV11-2 and TRBJ1-2, the complete variable domain is EAGVAQSPRYKIIEKRQSVAFWCNPISGHATLYWYQQILGQGPKLLIQFQNNGVVDDSQLPKDRFSAERLKGVDSTLKIQPAKLEDSAVYLCASSLEGNYFYTFGSGTRLTVV.

This clonotype was picked up a small number of times. The chain uses TRBV9 and TRBJ1-1; a weak D match, TRBD1 (6 bases). The CDR3 consists of 14 residues. V was pared by 2 bases and J by 0 bases, with 8 bases between. The germline V gene encodes CDR1 SGDLS and CDR2 YYNGEE. CDR3 DNA sequence: TGTGCCAGCAGCGTCGAGGGGGTGAACACTGAAGCTTTCTTT. Translated: CASSVEGVNTEAFF.

Regarding this clonotype: At one of its ends the junction is not consistent with the germline gene, which may arise from a read error. The chain uses TRBV11-2 and TRBJ2-5; D perhaps matches TRBD2 (6 bases). The CDR3 is made up of 16 amino acids. Germline-derived CDR1 and CDR2 are SGHAT and FQNNGV. The CDR3 coding sequence is TGTACAAGCAGATCCCGGGACTCGGTCCACCAAGAGGCCCAGTACTTC. This translates into CTSRSRDSVHQEAQYF.

This rearrangement joins TRBV19 to TRBJ1-1; possible D gene TRBD1, 6 bases. Deletions cut 7 bases from V and 3 bases from J, with 15 bases between. The CDR3 runs to 14 residues. The V gene's germline CDR1 is LNHDA and CDR2 SQIVND (reference sequence). In DNA, the CDR3 is TGTGCCAGTACCCCCCGGGGGGCAGACACTGAAGCTTTCTTT. This sequence encodes CASTPRGADTEAFF.

On this clonotype: The junction shows a germline mismatch at one end, possibly a read error. The rearrangement links TRBV6-5 to TRBJ1-5; D might be TRBD1 (5 bases). Germline V CDR1 and CDR2: MNHEY, SVGAGI. The CDR3 spans 14 residues. CDR3 sequence (DNA): TGCGCCAGCAGTAAATTACAGGAGAATGAGCCCCAGCATTTT. Protein product: CASSKLQENEPQHF.

This clonotype was found many times. This sequence may be a read error, since a much larger clone differs from it by one base. This chain connects TRBV29-1 to TRBJ2-1; 9 bases are shared with TRBD2. Looked up from germline, CDR1 is SQVTM and CDR2 is ANQGSEA. The CDR3 contains 14 residues. Here the CDR3 reads CSVPSGVVYNEQLF. For the CDR3, the DNA is TGCAGCGTCCCTAGCGGGGTGGTCTACAATGAGCAGCTCTTC.